The present T cell receptor beta chain was sequenced within a study of tumor-infiltrating lymphocytes in localized non-small cell lung cancer (dated by TCRdb to the early 2020s). Regarding the research as a whole: Several histologies were represented in the cohort, which also included both smokers and never-smokers as well as patients whose samples were collected after neoadjuvant chemotherapy. Each patient contributed resected tumor tissue and uninvolved lung tissue from the same patient, described as non-adjacent to the tumor. TCR sequencing was one of several integrated assays, alongside flow cytometry, multiplex immunofluorescence, RNA-seq, exome sequencing and proteomics, applied to the same patients. In total, the ICON cohort was made up of over a hundred surgical patients who had localized non-small cell lung cancer and whose tumors were resected. For 50 to 60 patients, immunoSEQ T-cell fraction was compared between paired tumor and uninvolved lung. Results the study describes overall, beyond this receptor: Assay coverage differed among patients according to how much tissue was available, so only a subset of the cohort had TCR sequencing. TCRbeta sequencing supported higher T cell infiltration in tumors than in uninvolved lung tissue, consistent with immunofluorescence CD3 counts. Different pieces of the same tissue were used for different assays, so technical variation could not be separated from intratumor heterogeneity. No difference in TCR-derived T-cell fraction was observed between the flow cytometry-defined immunotypes IM1 (good prognosis) and IM2 (poor prognosis). Recurrence-free survival showed no association with tumor T-cell fraction from TCR sequencing (p = 0.61).

The T-cell fraction in tumor and uninvolved lung tissue was provided by TCR sequencing with the immunoSEQ assay. The published analysis was carried out like this. To analyze survival, patients were divided into a high T-cell fraction group (upper tertile) and a low T-cell fraction group (lower two tertiles), and the two groups were compared using a log-rank test. Paired tumor versus uninvolved lung differences in T-cell fraction were tested with a signed-rank test. Here the immuneACCESS table is served through TCRdb, limited to in-frame sequences with V and J called. Missing clones are a known gap in these copies; in checked studies unresolved V genes cover under half, and the rest lacks a known reason. The V and J calls and clone size were taken over from that table, and D and trimming were inferred from the DNA. Within this sample are about 13,000 clones, with roughly 70% of them counted one time only. The ten most abundant clones make up just under 9.5% of the sample.

About this clone: What this receptor recognizes is not known. One junction end does not reproduce the germline sequence, and a read error may be involved.

The first patient joined ICON in 2016, and enrollment wrapped up when the last patient was enrolled in September 2018. Fresh tumor and matched uninvolved tissue for in-depth immune analyses, including TCR sequencing, were collected from a subcohort of 76 patients. DNA isolated from bulk tissue, without cell sorting, was used for TCR sequencing. As encoded in the germline V gene, CDR1 is MNHEY while CDR2 is SVGAGI. CDR3 length: 11 amino acids, cysteine to phenylalanine. CDR3 DNA is the only sequence kept; it has 33 bases, read in frame from the first base. Sequencing was done on a sample of lung tumor tissue. The sequence joins TRBV6-5 to TRBJ1-2, with the D gene call left open. The sequence was collected from a human donor with non-small cell lung cancer. The CDR3 corresponds to CASRYSDGYTF. The DNA is as follows: TGTGCCAGCAGGTACTCCGATGGCTACACCTTC.